This TCR beta chain was captured in a study of response to subunit inactivated influenza vaccine (dated by TCRdb to 2016 to 2019). Notes on the research overall: To follow how T cells responded to a trivalent subunit inactivated influenza vaccine, the researchers relied on deep quantitative profiling of the T cell receptor repertoire.

On this clonotype: Its antigen is not yet known. No base quality values were provided; no much bigger clone lies one nucleotide off.

Library preparation was by RT-PCR. The run used an Illumina HiSeq 2500. The public reads were reprocessed in TCRdb via fastp at Q25 and MiXCR, keeping in-frame beta chains. Rows with one shared CDR3 protein collapse into an entry with the most common genes and DNA. This sample comprises a few hundred thousand distinct CDR3 sequences, 12% to 15% of them detected only once. Around 10% of the sample is in the top ten clones. General conclusions and limits of the study: It was suggested by the authors that each seasonal influenza vaccination may recruit only a limited number of new T cells.

Looking up the germline V gene yields CDR1 LGHNA and CDR2 YSLEER. Including the terminal cysteine and phenylalanine, the CDR3 comprises 17 residues. The kept DNA is CDR3 alone, 51 bases in frame from the first base. V sheds 1 base and J sheds 6 bases, leaving 19 bases between their ends. The input for sequencing was PBMCs from blood, taken roughly 12 days after vaccination. The TCR comes from a man over 45 who received an inactivated influenza vaccine. Donor details come from another sample of the same person, matched by shared clones. This receptor chain uses TRBV4-3 and TRBJ2-4; no D segment can be confidently identified. The base sequence is TGCGCCAGCAGCCAAGGGGCTAGTATGGGGTCAACAAACATTCAGTACTTC. Its protein reads: CASSQGASMGSTNIQYF.